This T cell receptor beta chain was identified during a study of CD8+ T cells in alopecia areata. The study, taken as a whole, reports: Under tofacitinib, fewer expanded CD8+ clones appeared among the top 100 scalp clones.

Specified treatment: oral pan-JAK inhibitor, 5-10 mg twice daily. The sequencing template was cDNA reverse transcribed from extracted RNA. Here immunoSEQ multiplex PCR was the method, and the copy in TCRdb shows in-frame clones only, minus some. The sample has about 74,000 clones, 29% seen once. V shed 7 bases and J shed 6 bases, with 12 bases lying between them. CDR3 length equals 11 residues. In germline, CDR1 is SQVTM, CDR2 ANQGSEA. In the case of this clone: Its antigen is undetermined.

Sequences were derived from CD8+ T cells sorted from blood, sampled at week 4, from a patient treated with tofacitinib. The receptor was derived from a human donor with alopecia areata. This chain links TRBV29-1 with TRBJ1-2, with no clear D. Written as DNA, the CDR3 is TGCAGCGGAGAAGGACGGAATGGCTACACCTTC. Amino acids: CSGEGRNGYTF.